Only a few counts were recorded for the clone carrying this T cell receptor beta chain. Its antigen is as yet unknown. The authors ran a second PCR of 7 to 11 cycles using a sample-barcoded 5' primer and a J-beta primer mix. In TCRdb, the 5' RACE reads were re-called with MiXCR into one record per CDR3 protein. In the table there are around 820,000 distinct CDR3 sequences, 25% of which are singletons. This record belongs to a study of blood T cells in healthy people across ages. Findings and limits, study-wide: Unsorted PBMC material precluded a definitive naive versus antigen-experienced comparison. Naive CD4+ cells and diversity were both higher in long-lived donors than in aged donors. The CMV status of each donor remained undetermined, and this could have confounded shifts in expanded clonotypes.

The CDR3 contains 14 residues. Germline CDR1 reads MGHDK; CDR2 reads SYGVNS. V shed 8 bases, J shed 2 bases, and the junction held 6 bases outside the gene matches. The same sample was also studied in work on T cells of mothers and their children. As that study records: Related mother-child pairs showed slightly, non-significantly higher overlap than unrelated pairs.

Material: blood. The sequence came from a boy between 10 and 17 years old in good health. The chain has TRBV25-1 and TRBJ2-1; the match to TRBD1 covers 7 bases. The CDR3 loop reads CASQRQGAYNEQFF. DNA of the CDR3: TGTGCCAGCCAGCGACAGGGTGCCTACAATGAGCAGTTCTTC. Full variable domain (outside the CDR3, taken from reference TRBV25-1 and TRBJ2-1): EADIYQTPRYLVIGTGKKITLECSQTMGHDKMYWYQQDPGMELHLIHYSYGVNSTEKGDLSSESTVSRIRTEHFPLTLESARPSHTSQYLCASQRQGAYNEQFFGPGTRLTVL.